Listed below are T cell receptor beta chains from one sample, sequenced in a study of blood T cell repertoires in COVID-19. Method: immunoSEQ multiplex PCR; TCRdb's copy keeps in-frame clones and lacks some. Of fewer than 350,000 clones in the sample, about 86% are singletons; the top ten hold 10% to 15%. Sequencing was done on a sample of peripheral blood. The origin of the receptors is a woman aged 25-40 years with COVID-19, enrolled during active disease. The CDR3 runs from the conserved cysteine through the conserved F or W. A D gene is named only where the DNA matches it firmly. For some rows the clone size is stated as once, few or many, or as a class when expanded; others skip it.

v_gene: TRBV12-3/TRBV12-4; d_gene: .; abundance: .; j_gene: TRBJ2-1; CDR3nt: TGTGCCAGCCATAGTTACAATGAGCAGTTCTTC; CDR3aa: CASHSYNEQFF
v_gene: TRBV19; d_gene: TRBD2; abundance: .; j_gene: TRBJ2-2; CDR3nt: TGTGCCAGTAGTACCGGGGGGGTGGCCGGGGAGCTGTTTTTT; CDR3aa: CASSTGGVAGELFF
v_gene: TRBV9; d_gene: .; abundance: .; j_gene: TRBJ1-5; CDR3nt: TGTGCCAGCAGCGTAGGTCGAGGGTATAATCAGCCCCAGCATTTT; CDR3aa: CASSVGRGYNQPQHF
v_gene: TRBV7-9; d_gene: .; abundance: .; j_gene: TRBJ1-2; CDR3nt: TGTGCCAGCAGCTTCAGGGGCTACACCTTC; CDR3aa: CASSFRGYTF
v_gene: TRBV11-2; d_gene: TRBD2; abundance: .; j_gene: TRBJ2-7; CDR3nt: TGTGCCAGCAGCTTCCGGGGGGACTCCTACGAGCAGTACTTC; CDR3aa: CASSFRGDSYEQYF
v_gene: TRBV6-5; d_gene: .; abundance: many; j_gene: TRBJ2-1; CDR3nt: TGTGCCAGCAGTTCATGGCGGGGCAAGAGTAATGAGCAGTTCTTC; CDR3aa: CASSSWRGKSNEQFF
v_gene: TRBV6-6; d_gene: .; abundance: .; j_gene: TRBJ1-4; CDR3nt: TGTGCCAGCAGTTACTCGACAAAGAACTCCGAAAAACTGTTTTTT; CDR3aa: CASSYSTKNSEKLFF
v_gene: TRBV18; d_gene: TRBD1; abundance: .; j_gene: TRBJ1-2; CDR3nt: TGTGCCAGCTCACCACCTTCCCAGGGGGGTGGCTACACCTTC; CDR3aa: CASSPPSQGGGYTF
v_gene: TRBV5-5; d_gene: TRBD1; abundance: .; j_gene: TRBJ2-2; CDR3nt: TGTGCCAGCAGCTTCTTGACAGGGACCACCGGGGAGCTGTTTTTT; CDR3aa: CASSFLTGTTGELFF
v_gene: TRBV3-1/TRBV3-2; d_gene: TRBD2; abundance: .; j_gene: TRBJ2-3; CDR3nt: TGTGCCAGCAGCCAAAGGTGGCCTAGCGGGTTTCTCACAGATACGCAGTATTTT; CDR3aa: CASSQRWPSGFLTDTQYF
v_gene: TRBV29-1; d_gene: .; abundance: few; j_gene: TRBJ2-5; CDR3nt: TGCAGCGTTGAAGAGTTTGGACAAATCGAGACCCAGTACTTC; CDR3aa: CSVEEFGQIETQYF
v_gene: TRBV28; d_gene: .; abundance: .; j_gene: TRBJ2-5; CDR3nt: TGTGCCAGCAGTTTCTACCCCCAGGACAGCCTACAAGAGACCCAGTACTTC; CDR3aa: CASSFYPQDSLQETQYF
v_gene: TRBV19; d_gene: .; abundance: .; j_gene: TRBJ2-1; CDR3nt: TGTGCCACCTCCCTGCGGGTCCTCGATGAGCAGTTCTTC; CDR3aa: CATSLRVLDEQFF
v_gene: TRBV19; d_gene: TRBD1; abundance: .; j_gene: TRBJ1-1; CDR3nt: TGTGCCAGCCAAACAGGGGGCTTCACTGAAGCTTTCTTT; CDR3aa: CASQTGGFTEAFF
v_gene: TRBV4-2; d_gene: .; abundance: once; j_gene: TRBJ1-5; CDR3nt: TGTGCCAGCAGCCAGGGGGGGGGTTCGAGCAATCAGCCCCAGCATTTT; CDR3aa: CASSQGGGSSNQPQHF
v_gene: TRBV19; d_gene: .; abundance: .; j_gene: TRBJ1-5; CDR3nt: TGTGCCAGTAGTAAAAGGACAGAGGGCAATCAGCCCCAGCATTTT; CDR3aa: CASSKRTEGNQPQHF
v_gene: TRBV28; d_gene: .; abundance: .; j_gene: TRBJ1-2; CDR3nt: TGTGCCAGCAGTTTTACAGAGAACTATGGCTACACCTTC; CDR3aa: CASSFTENYGYTF
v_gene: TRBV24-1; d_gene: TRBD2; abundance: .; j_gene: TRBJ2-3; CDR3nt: TGTGCCACCAGTGATTTGGCGGGGAGGGGAGATACGCAGTATTTT; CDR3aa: CATSDLAGRGDTQYF
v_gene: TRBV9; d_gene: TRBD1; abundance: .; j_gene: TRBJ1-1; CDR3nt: TGTGCCAGCAGCTTCGGGACAGGGATGAACACTGAAGCTTTCTTT; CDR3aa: CASSFGTGMNTEAFF
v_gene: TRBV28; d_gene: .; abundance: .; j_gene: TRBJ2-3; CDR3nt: TGTGCCAGCAGTTTACCTACAGGCCTGACGATCACAGATACGCAGTATTTT; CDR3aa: CASSLPTGLTITDTQYF
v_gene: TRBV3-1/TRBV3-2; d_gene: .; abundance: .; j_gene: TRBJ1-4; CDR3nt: TGTGCCAGCAGCCTGAGTGAAAAACTGTTTTTT; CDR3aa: CASSLSEKLFF
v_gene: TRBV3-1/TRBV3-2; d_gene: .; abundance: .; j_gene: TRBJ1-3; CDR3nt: TGTGCCAGCAGCCAAGCCAAAGGAAACACCATATATTTT; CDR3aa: CASSQAKGNTIYF
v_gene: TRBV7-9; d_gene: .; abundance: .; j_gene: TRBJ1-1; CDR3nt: TGTGCCAGCAGCCCCACCTTCAGGGGACAAGCTTTCTTT; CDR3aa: CASSPTFRGQAFF
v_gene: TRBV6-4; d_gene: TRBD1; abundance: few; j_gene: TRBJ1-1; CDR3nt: TGTGCCAGCAGTGACGGGACAGGGGTTTACGAGACTGAAGCTTTCTTT; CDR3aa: CASSDGTGVYETEAFF
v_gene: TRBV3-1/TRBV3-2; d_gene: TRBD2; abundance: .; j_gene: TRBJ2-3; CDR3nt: TGTGCCAGCAGCCAAGACTGGCGGGGGGATAAAGATACGCAGTATTTT; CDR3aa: CASSQDWRGDKDTQYF
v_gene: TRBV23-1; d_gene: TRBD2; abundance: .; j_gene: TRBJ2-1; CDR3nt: TGCGCCAGCAGTCCCTGGACTAGCGGGACCTACAATGAGCAGTTCTTC; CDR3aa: CASSPWTSGTYNEQFF
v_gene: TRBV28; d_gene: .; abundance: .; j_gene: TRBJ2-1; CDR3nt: TGTGCCAGCAGTTTTAGCGGACACCTCTACAATGAGCAGTTCTTC; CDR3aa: CASSFSGHLYNEQFF
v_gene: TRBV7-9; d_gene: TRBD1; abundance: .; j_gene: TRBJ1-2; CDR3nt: TGTGCCAGCAGCTCTTCCCCGAGGACAGGATTGTATGGCTACACCTTC; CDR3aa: CASSSSPRTGLYGYTF
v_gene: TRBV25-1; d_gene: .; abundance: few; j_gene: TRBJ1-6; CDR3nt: TGTGCCAGCAGTGCACAGCTCTATTCACCCCTCCACTTT; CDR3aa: CASSAQLYSPLHF
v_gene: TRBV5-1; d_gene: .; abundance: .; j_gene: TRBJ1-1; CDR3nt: TGCGCCAGCAGCTTGGCAGGGAGGGCTGAAGCTTTCTTT; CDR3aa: CASSLAGRAEAFF
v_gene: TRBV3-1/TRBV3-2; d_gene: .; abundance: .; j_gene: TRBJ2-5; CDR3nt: TGTGCCAGCTTAAGGGCGGGGACCCAAGAGACCCAGTACTTC; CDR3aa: CASLRAGTQETQYF
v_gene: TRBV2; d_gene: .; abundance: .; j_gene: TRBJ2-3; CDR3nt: TGTGCCAGCAGTGGACAATACACAGATACGCAGTATTTT; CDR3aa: CASSGQYTDTQYF
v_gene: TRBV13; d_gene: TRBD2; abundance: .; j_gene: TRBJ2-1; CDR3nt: TGTGCCAGCAGCCACATGGAACGAGCGGGGTACAATGAGCAGTTCTTC; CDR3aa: CASSHMERAGYNEQFF
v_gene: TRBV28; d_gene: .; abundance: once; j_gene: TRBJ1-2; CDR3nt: TGTGCCAGCACCCCCGCCGAGTTTACCTATGGCTACACCTTC; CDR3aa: CASTPAEFTYGYTF
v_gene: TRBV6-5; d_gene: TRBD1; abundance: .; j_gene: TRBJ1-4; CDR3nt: TGTGCCAGCAGTTCCGACAGGGTAGGGAGTGAAAAACTGTTTTTT; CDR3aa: CASSSDRVGSEKLFF
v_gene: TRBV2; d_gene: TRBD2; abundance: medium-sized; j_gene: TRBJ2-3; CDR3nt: TGTGCCAGCAGTCTTAGCGGGGGGGCACATACGCAGTATTTT; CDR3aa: CASSLSGGAHTQYF
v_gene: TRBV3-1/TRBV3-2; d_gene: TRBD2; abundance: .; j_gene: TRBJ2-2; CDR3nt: TGTGTCACCGCCGGCGGGACTAGCGGGGTCGGGGAGCTGTTTTTT; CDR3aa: CVTAGGTSGVGELFF
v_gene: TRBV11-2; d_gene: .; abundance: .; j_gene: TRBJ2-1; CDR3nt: TGTGCCAGCAGCTTAATGGGTAGCGGAATGGGTGAGCAGTTCTTC; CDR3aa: CASSLMGSGMGEQFF
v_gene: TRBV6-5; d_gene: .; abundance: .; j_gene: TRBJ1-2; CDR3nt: TGTGCCAGCAGTTACTCAACAGAGTATCGCTATGGCTACACCTTC; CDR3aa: CASSYSTEYRYGYTF
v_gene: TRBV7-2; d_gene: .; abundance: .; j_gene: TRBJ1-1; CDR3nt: TGTGCCAGCAGCCTAATGATGGACACTGAAGCTTTCTTT; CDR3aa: CASSLMMDTEAFF
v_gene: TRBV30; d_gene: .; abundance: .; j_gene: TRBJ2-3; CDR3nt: TGTGCCTGGAGTGTGCTATTTGCAGATACGCAGTATTTT; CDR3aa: CAWSVLFADTQYF
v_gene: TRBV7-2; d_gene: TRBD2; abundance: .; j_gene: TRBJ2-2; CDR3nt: TGTGCCAACCCGACTAGCGGGGGAGTGAACACCGGGGAGCTGTTTTTT; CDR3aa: CANPTSGGVNTGELFF
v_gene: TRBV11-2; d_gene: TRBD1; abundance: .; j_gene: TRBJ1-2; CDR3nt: TGTGCCAGCAGCTTAGTGGGACAGGGGGATTATGGCTACACCTTC; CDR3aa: CASSLVGQGDYGYTF
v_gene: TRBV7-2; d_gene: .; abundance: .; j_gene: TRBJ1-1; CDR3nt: TGTGCCAGCAGCTTAGTGGCAGGGTTGGGCACTGAAGCTTTCTTT; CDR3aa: CASSLVAGLGTEAFF
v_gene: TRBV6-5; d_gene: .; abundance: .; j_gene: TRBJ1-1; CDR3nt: TGTGCCAGCACAGGGCCTTTGAACACTGAAGCTTTCTTT; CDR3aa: CASTGPLNTEAFF
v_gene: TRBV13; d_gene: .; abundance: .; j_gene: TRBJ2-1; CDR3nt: TGTGCCAGCAGCTTATTGGAAGCGTGGGATGAGCAGTTCTTC; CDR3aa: CASSLLEAWDEQFF
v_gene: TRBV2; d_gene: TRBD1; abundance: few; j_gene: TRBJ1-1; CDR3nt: TGTGCCAGCAGCGCGAGACAGGGGGCTAAGAACACTGAAGCTTTCTTT; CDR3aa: CASSARQGAKNTEAFF
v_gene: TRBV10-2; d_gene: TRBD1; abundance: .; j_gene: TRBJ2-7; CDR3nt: TGCGCCAGCAGTGATGTGGGGACAGGTGACTACGAGCAGTACTTC; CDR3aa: CASSDVGTGDYEQYF
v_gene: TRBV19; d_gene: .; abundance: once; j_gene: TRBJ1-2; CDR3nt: TGTGCCAGTAGTGTACGGACAGTCGGGTCTGGCTACACCTTC; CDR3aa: CASSVRTVGSGYTF
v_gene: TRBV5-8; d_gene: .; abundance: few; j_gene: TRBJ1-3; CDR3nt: TGTGCCAGCAGCGGCGGGACGGGAGCTGTATTCGGAAACACCATATATTTT; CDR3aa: CASSGGTGAVFGNTIYF
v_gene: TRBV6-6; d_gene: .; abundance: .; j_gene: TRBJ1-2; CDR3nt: TGTGCCAGCAGTTACTCGATAGAATGGCGGAATGGCTACACCTTC; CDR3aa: CASSYSIEWRNGYTF
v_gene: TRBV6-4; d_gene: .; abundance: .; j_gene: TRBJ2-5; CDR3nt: TGTGCCAGCAGTGTAAGCTTGAGTGAGACCCAGTACTTC; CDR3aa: CASSVSLSETQYF
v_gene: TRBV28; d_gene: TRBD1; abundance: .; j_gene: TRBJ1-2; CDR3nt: TGTGCCAGCTCGGACAGGGGCTATGGCTACACCTTC; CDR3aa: CASSDRGYGYTF
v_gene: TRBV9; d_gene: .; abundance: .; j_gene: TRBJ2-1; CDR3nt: TGTGCCAGCAGCGTAGGGCTGGGACACTACAATGAGCAGTTCTTC; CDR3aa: CASSVGLGHYNEQFF
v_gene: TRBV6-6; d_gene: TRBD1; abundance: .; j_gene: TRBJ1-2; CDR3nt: TGTGCCAGCAGCGGGGACAGGGGGTACTATGGCTACACCTTC; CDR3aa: CASSGDRGYYGYTF
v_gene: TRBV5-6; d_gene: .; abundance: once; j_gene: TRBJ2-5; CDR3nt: TGTGCCAGCAGTCCCGGTTCCATCGGAGAGACCCAGTACTTC; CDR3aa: CASSPGSIGETQYF